This entry describes one T cell receptor beta chain. Original handling: Cell counts per sample came from amplifying reference gene primers. Some clones are missing from TCRdb's copy, which holds only in-frame ones; the method was immunoSEQ multiplex PCR. V and J calls and clone size are as listed in that table; D and trimming were resolved from the DNA. The sample holds over 250,000 clones, around 80% seen once. Individuals drawn from approximately 26 US areas were roughly 18 to 95 years old. This entry comes from a study of blood T cell repertoires in COVID-19. Study background: Whether acute or convalescent, the COVID-19 samples came from the United States, Italy and Spain. Sources were T cells, B-cell-depleted T cells, or PBMCs; the material itself was cDNA or gDNA.

The V end was cut by 8 bases, the J end by 3 bases, with 14 bases between. The CDR3 consists of 14 residues. Germline CDR1 and CDR2: MDHEN and SYDVKM. The receptor's source is a man aged 25 to 40 with acute COVID-19. The source material was PBMCs or T cells enriched from blood (not recorded which). The V gene is TRBV28, the J gene TRBJ2-1, with D possibly TRBD2 on 7 matching bases. CDR3 protein: CASSGGIGYNEQFF. CDR3 DNA: TGTGCCAGCTCGGGGGGCATAGGCTACAATGAGCAGTTCTTC.